Presented here are 15 T cell receptor beta chains from one specimen sequenced in a study of blood T cell repertoires in COVID-19. Profiled with immunoSEQ multiplex PCR; TCRdb holds only in-frame clones, not every one. Here the sample spans roughly 150,000 clones, about 86% being singletons. The source material was PBMCs or T cells enriched from blood (not recorded which). All receptors derive from a man aged 50-59 years who had recovered from COVID-19.

V is TRBV4-1 and J is TRBJ2-1; D is perhaps TRBD1 (6 bases). Trimming took 0 bases from V and 9 from J, leaving 12 bases between them. The germline CDR1 and CDR2 sequences are MGHRA and YSYEKL. CDR3 length: 14 residues. CDR3 amino acids: CASSQDRTRGEQFF. CDR3 coding DNA: TGCGCCAGCAGCCAAGATAGGACCAGGGGTGAGCAGTTCTTC.

A word on this clone: Distinct nucleotide sequences in the sample also encode this CDR3. The V call is TRBV6-5, the J call TRBJ2-7, with 11 bases fitting TRBD2. With V trimmed by 5 bases and J by 0 bases, 0 bases remained unmatched. Germline V CDR1 and CDR2: MNHEY, SVGAGI. The CDR3 covers 14 residues. Here the CDR3 reads CASSLAGGSYEQYF. As DNA, the CDR3 is TGTGCCAGCAGTCTAGCGGGGGGCTCCTACGAGCAGTACTTC.

V gene TRBV7-2 combines with J gene TRBJ2-1, with 8 bases aligning to TRBD2. The CDR3 runs to 14 residues. Germline V gene lookup returns CDR1 SGHTA and CDR2 FQGNSA. V lost 5 bases to trimming and J lost 2 bases; unmatched junction nucleotides: 2. Here the CDR3 reads CASSVGGAYNEQFF. Here the CDR3 DNA reads TGTGCCAGCAGCGTCGGGGGGGCCTACAATGAGCAGTTCTTC.

This chain joins TRBV16 and TRBJ2-1, with TRBD2 matching over 10 bases. The CDR3 runs to 15 residues. The germline CDR1 and CDR2 sequences are KGHSY and FQNENV. V shed 7 bases and J 5 bases; nucleotides not matched to a gene: 8. This CDR3 is CASIPSGGTNNEQFF. The CDR3 DNA follows: TGTGCCAGCATACCTAGCGGGGGAACTAACAATGAGCAGTTCTTC.

This chain uses TRBV27 with TRBJ2-5, with TRBD1 matching over 10 bases. Germline values: CDR1 MNHEY, CDR2 SMNVEV (reference sequence). The length of the CDR3 is 16 residues. Trimming at V came to 5 bases and at J to 2 bases, leaving 8 bases not matched to a gene. The CDR3 sequence: CASSPSRQGAQETQYF. The CDR3 nucleotides are TGTGCCAGCAGTCCATCCCGACAGGGGGCTCAAGAGACCCAGTACTTC.

The rearrangement links TRBV7-8 to TRBJ2-5; 11 positions match TRBD2. Germline V gene sequence: CDR1 SGHVS, CDR2 FQNEAQ. This CDR3 is built from 17 residues. V lost 5 bases to trimming and J lost 5 bases; unmatched junction nucleotides: 13. This CDR3 is CASSETFSGGASETQYF. As DNA, the CDR3 is TGTGCCAGCAGCGAAACTTTTAGCGGGGGGGCCTCGGAGACCCAGTACTTC.

The chain carries TRBV2 and TRBJ2-7; D remains unclear. Germline CDR1 SNHLY, CDR2 FYNNEI. CDR3 length equals 14 residues. V lost 6 bases to trimming and J lost 3 bases, with 15 bases between them. The CDR3 here is CASRLSTVSYEQYF. The CDR3, as DNA: TGTGCCAGCAGGTTATCCACAGTGAGCTACGAGCAGTACTTC.

V gene TRBV13 combines with J gene TRBJ2-1; D is uncertain. CDR3 length equals 14 residues. CDR1 is PRHDT and CDR2 is FYEKMQ in the germline V gene (reference sequence). V was shortened by 1 base and J by 5 bases, with 9 bases between the two germline ends. The CDR3 DNA is TGTGCCAGCAGCTTAGAAGGTGAGGACAATGAGCAGTTCTTC. Protein: CASSLEGEDNEQFF.

The rearrangement uses TRBV4-1 and TRBJ1-6, with D tentatively TRBD1 (6 bases). Germline loops: CDR1 MGHRA, CDR2 YSYEKL. V was trimmed by 0 bases and J by 9 bases, leaving 9 bases between them. The CDR3 runs 14 residues. CDR3 nucleotides: TGCGCCAGCAGCCAAGAGGTCAGGGGTTCACCCCTCCACTTT. Translating gives CASSQEVRGSPLHF.

The rearrangement uses TRBV6-2 or TRBV6-3 and TRBJ2-1; no clear D. Deletions cut 5 bases from V and 8 bases from J, with 7 bases between. The CDR3 length is 11 residues. Per germline, CDR1 MNHEY and CDR2 SVGEGT. The CDR3 protein is CASSGVYEQFF. The CDR3 coding sequence is TGTGCCAGCAGTGGAGTATATGAGCAGTTCTTC.

The CDR3 DNA is TGTGCCAGCAGCGGACAGGGAGCGGGCTATGGCTACACCTTC. Its protein is CASSGQGAGYGYTF. The chain combines TRBV11-3 with TRBJ1-2, with 8 bases identical to TRBD1. The CDR3 is 14 residues long. With 5 bases clipped from V and 4 bases from J, the junction kept 6 bases outside the gene matches. Looked up from germline, CDR1 is SGHNT and CDR2 is YENEEA.

For the CDR3, the DNA is TGTGCCAGCAGAAGACCGGGACAGGGGAACTATGGCTACACCTTC. Protein: CASRRPGQGNYGYTF. The chain carries TRBV27 and TRBJ1-2, with 10 bases lining up with TRBD1. The CDR3 has 15 amino acids. CDR1 is MNHEY and CDR2 is SMNVEV in the germline V gene (reference sequence). V shed 6 bases, J shed 2 bases, and the junction held 6 bases outside the gene matches.

This clone appeared once. This chain joins TRBV7-3 and TRBJ2-7, with D possibly matching TRBD1 (5 bases). V lost 2 bases, J lost 1 base, and 6 bases lay in between. Per the germline V gene, CDR1 is SGHTA and CDR2 is FQGTGA. This CDR3 region has 13 residues. Here the CDR3 reads CASSLGASYEQYF. DNA of the CDR3: TGTGCCAGCAGCTTAGGGGCGTCCTACGAGCAGTACTTC.

The chain has TRBV2 and TRBJ2-5; a possible D gene is TRBD1 (7 bases). The V and J ends lost 0 bases and 5 bases respectively, with 28 bases between them. The germline V gene has CDR1 SNHLY and CDR2 FYNNEI. There are 20 residues in the CDR3. The CDR3 coding sequence is TGTGCCAGCAGTGAAGCGGCCATGGTCAGGGAACAGGGGAGGTGGGAGACCCAGTACTTC. Translated: CASSEAAMVREQGRWETQYF.

The chain carries TRBV7-3 and TRBJ1-2, with D maybe TRBD1 (5 bases). V shed 5 bases and J shed 4 bases, with 14 bases lying between them. CDR1 is SGHTA and CDR2 is FQGTGA in the germline V gene. The CDR3 length is 14 residues. The CDR3, as DNA: TGTGCCAGCAGCCCAAAGGCCGGGGGCTATGGCTACACCTTC. Its protein is CASSPKAGGYGYTF.